This T cell receptor (beta chain) was identified in a study of graft-versus-host responses after intestinal transplantation. At the level of the study: Recipients obtained multivisceral, liver-intestinal, or isolated intestinal transplants. Induction using anti-thymocyte globulin, followed by tacrolimus and steroids for approximately 3 years, was given to all recipients.

Comments on this clone: Its antigen is unknown.

Trimming left V 4 bases short and J 5 bases short, with 17 bases between. CDR1 and CDR2 (germline): SGHNT, YYREEE (reference sequence). The CDR3 is 15 amino acids. Findings and limits, study-wide: Recipient-marrow GvH clones were detected, some having first appeared in ileum or blood. Levels of circulating GvH clones at their peak were associated with early post-transplant HvG declines.

The repertoire was sequenced with immunoSEQ multiplex PCR; TCRdb's copy has only in-frame clones and lacks some. The table includes over 10,000 clones, roughly 93% detected once. This sequence was found in a human patient who received an intestinal transplant, so some T cells may come from the graft donor. The chain uses TRBV5-4 and TRBJ2-3; D gene ambiguous. Here the sequenced sample was PBMCs, taken around 3 years after intestinal transplantation. In nucleotides, the CDR3 is TGTGCCAGCAGCCCCCCGGGTCCAAAACTAGATACGCAGTATTTT. Protein sequence: CASSPPGPKLDTQYF.